The rows below give T cell receptor beta chains drawn from one sample of a study of blood T cell repertoires in COVID-19. Sequencing was performed with immunoSEQ multiplex PCR; in TCRdb, only in-frame clones are kept and a portion is missing. The sample lists about 200,000 clones, roughly nine tenths occurring once. The source material was peripheral blood. These receptors all come from a man in his forties with acute or convalescent COVID-19. Each CDR3 is given with its conserved first and last residue. D genes are given only for firm matches. Clone size, where shown, is once, few, many, or a class for clones that have expanded.

TRBJ1-5 | - | - | TRBV7-2 | TGTGCCAGCAGCTTTACGGGTTTCAATCAGCCCCAGCATTTT | CASSFTGFNQPQHF
TRBJ1-2 | - | TRBD1 | TRBV25-1 | TGTGCCAGCAGAGCGCCGGGACAGGGGGGGACCCGGGGTGGCTACACCTTC | CASRAPGQGGTRGGYTF
TRBJ2-1 | - | TRBD1 | TRBV18 | TGTGCCAGCTCACCACCGAAGACAGGGTTTAACAATGAGCAGTTCTTC | CASSPPKTGFNNEQFF
TRBJ1-2 | - | - | TRBV2 | TGTGCCAGCAGTGTCGCCGAGGTCCTCTACACCTTC | CASSVAEVLYTF
TRBJ2-7 | - | - | TRBV23-1 | TGCGCCAGCAGTCAAAGCCTCCCACGGGTGGGCGAGCAGTACTTC | CASSQSLPRVGEQYF
TRBJ1-2 | once | - | TRBV10-3 | TGTGCCATCAGTGAGTCGAAGCAACCCAACTATGGCTACACCTTC | CAISESKQPNYGYTF
TRBJ1-1 | - | TRBD1 | TRBV5-6 | TGTGCCAGCAGCGTGACAGGGGCGGGCACTGAAGCTTTCTTT | CASSVTGAGTEAFF
TRBJ2-6 | - | TRBD1 | TRBV14 | TGTGCCAGCAGCCAGTCACAGGGGACCTACTCTGGGGCCAACGTCCTGACTTTC | CASSQSQGTYSGANVLTF
TRBJ2-7 | - | TRBD1 | TRBV6-2/TRBV6-3 | TGTGCCAGCAGTGCGGGACAGGGGGCTTTCTACGAGCAGTACTTC | CASSAGQGAFYEQYF
TRBJ2-5 | - | - | TRBV7-9 | TGTGCCAGCAGCCTATCTAGCGACGAGACCCAGTACTTC | CASSLSSDETQYF
TRBJ1-3 | - | - | TRBV30 | TGTGCCTGGAGTGTCGGTGCGGCCGGAGGAAACACCATATATTTT | CAWSVGAAGGNTIYF
TRBJ1-4 | - | - | TRBV19 | TGTGCCAGTAGTATAGATATGGCCTTTACTAATGAAAAACTGTTTTTT | CASSIDMAFTNEKLFF
TRBJ2-2 | - | TRBD2 | TRBV5-4 | TGTGCCAGCAGCGCCTGGACTAGCGGGGAGCTGTTTTTT | CASSAWTSGELFF
TRBJ2-7 | - | - | TRBV19 | TGTGCCAGTAGTATAGCCCGGGACTACGAGCAGTACTTC | CASSIARDYEQYF
TRBJ2-7 | - | - | TRBV6-1 | TGTGCCAGCAGTGAAGTAAGGGGAGGCGAGCAGTACTTC | CASSEVRGGEQYF
TRBJ1-3 | - | TRBD1 | TRBV10-2 | TGCGCCAGCAGGGACACCGGGACAGGGGGCGGAAACACCATATATTTT | CASRDTGTGGGNTIYF
TRBJ1-1 | - | - | TRBV10-3 | TGTGCCTCCTCCGCTAGCCCCACTGAAGCTTTCTTT | CASSASPTEAFF
TRBJ2-7 | - | - | TRBV4-3 | TGCGCCAGCAGCCAAGTTGAGGGTAAGCTTGGGTTCTACGAGCAGTACTTC | CASSQVEGKLGFYEQYF
TRBJ2-7 | - | TRBD1 | TRBV18 | TGTGCCAGCTCACCCGGGACAGGGTTTGGGGACGAGCAGTACTTC | CASSPGTGFGDEQYF
TRBJ2-5 | - | - | TRBV29-1 | TGCAGCGTTGGGTCAGTGCAAGAGACCCAGTACTTC | CSVGSVQETQYF
TRBJ1-1 | - | - | TRBV2 | TGTGCCAGCAGTGTCGGGGAGGGCACTGAAGCTTTCTTT | CASSVGEGTEAFF
TRBJ1-2 | few | TRBD1 | TRBV5-6 | TGTGCCAGCAGCCCTTGGGAGGGGACAGGGAGAAACTATGGCTACACCTTC | CASSPWEGTGRNYGYTF
TRBJ2-1 | once | - | TRBV11-1 | TGTGCCAGCAGCCCCCCGCAGAGAGGGAGCTCTGAGCAGTTCTTC | CASSPPQRGSSEQFF
TRBJ1-2 | - | - | TRBV7-2 | TGTGCCAGCAGCTTAGCTGAGGTTGACTATGGCTACACCTTC | CASSLAEVDYGYTF
TRBJ2-1 | - | TRBD2 | TRBV6-2/TRBV6-3 | TGTGCCAGCAGTTCCTATACTCGGACTAGCGGGGCCCGCTCCTACAATGAGCAGTTCTTC | CASSSYTRTSGARSYNEQFF
TRBJ2-1 | once | TRBD2 | TRBV27 | TGTGCCAGCACCCAGGACCAGCGGGGGGACAATGAGCAGTTCTTC | CASTQDQRGDNEQFF
TRBJ1-1 | - | TRBD1 | TRBV6-1 | TGTGCCAGCAGCCACCACTTAGGACAGGGGACTGAAGCTTTCTTT | CASSHHLGQGTEAFF
TRBJ2-2 | - | - | TRBV2 | TGTGCCAGCAGCGGTCTGGCGGAAACCGGGGAGCTGTTTTTT | CASSGLAETGELFF
TRBJ2-2 | - | - | TRBV24-1 | TGTGCCACCAGTGAAACTACCGGGGAGCTGTTTTTT | CATSETTGELFF
TRBJ2-3 | - | TRBD2 | TRBV10-3 | TGTGCCATCAGTGGTGGACTAGCGGGGATAACGGATACGCAGTATTTT | CAISGGLAGITDTQYF
TRBJ2-3 | - | - | TRBV18 | TGTGCCAGCTCACCACTTCACAGGGCCGAAACAGATACGCAGTATTTT | CASSPLHRAETDTQYF
TRBJ2-7 | once | TRBD2 | TRBV7-3 | TGTGCCAGCAGCCCCCAGGGAGGGGCCTACGAGCAGTACTTC | CASSPQGGAYEQYF
TRBJ2-5 | - | - | TRBV5-5 | TGTGCCAGCAGCTTGGGTCCCCAGCAAGAGACCCAGTACTTC | CASSLGPQQETQYF
TRBJ1-4 | - | TRBD1 | TRBV7-8 | TGTGCCAGCAGCCCTAAATCAGGGGGCCTCAATGAAAAACTGTTTTTT | CASSPKSGGLNEKLFF
TRBJ1-1 | - | TRBD1 | TRBV25-1 | TGTGCCAGCACCCACGGACAGGGGAGACGAGCTTTCTTT | CASTHGQGRRAFF
TRBJ2-7 | - | TRBD1 | TRBV6-5 | TGTGCCAGCAGCGGGGACAGCTACGAGCAGTACTTC | CASSGDSYEQYF
TRBJ1-1 | - | TRBD1 | TRBV30 | TGTGCCTGGAGATTTCCGGGACAGCACCGGACTGAAGCTTTCTTT | CAWRFPGQHRTEAFF
TRBJ2-7 | - | TRBD1 | TRBV11-2 | TGTGCCAGCAGCTTGTTCCGGGACAGGGACTACGAGCAGTACTTC | CASSLFRDRDYEQYF
TRBJ1-1 | - | TRBD1 | TRBV11-2 | TGTGCCAGCAGCCTGACAGGGGGCAACACTGAAGCTTTCTTT | CASSLTGGNTEAFF
TRBJ2-1 | - | TRBD2 | TRBV4-3 | TGCGCCAGCAGCCTATTTCGACTAGCGGGGGGCCTAACTACCTCCTACAATGAGCAGTTCTTC | CASSLFRLAGGLTTSYNEQFF